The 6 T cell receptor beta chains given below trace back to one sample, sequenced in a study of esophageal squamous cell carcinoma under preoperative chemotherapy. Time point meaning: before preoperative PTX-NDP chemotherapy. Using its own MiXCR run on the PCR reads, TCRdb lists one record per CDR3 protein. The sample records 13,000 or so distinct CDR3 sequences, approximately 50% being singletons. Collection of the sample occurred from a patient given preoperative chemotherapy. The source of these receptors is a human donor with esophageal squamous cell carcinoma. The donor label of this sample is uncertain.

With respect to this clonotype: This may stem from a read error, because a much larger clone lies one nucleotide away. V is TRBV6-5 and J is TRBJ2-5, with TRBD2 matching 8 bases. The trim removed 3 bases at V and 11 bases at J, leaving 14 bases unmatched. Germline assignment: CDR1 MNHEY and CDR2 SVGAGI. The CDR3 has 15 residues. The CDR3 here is CASSYVAGFTNEQYF. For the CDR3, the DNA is TGTGCCAGCAGTTATGTAGCGGGGTTTACCAATGAGCAGTACTTC.

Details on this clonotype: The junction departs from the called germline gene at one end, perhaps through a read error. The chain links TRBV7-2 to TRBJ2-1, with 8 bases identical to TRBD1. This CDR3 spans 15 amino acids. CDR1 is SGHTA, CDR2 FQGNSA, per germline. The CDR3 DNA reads TGTGCCAGCAGCTTGGGACAGGCGAGCTCCGGTGAGCAGTTTTTT. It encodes CASSLGQASSGEQFF. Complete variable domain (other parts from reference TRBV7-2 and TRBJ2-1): GAGVSQSPSNKVTEKGKDVELRCDPISGHTALYWYRQSLGQGLEFLIYFQGNSAPDKSGLPSDRFSAERTGGSVSTLTIQRTQQEDSAVYLCASSLGQASSGEQFFGPGTRLTVL.

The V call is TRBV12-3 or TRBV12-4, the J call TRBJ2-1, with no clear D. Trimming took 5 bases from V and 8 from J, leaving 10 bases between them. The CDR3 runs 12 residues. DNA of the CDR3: TGTGCCAGCAGTCTAAAGACCGATGAGCAGTTCTTC. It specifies CASSLKTDEQFF.

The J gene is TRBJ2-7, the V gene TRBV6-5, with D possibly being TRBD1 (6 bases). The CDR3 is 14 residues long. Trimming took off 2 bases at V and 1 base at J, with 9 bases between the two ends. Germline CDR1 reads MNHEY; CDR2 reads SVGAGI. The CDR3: CASSYDRYSYEQYF. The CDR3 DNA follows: TGTGCCAGCAGTTACGACAGGTATTCCTACGAGCAGTACTTC.

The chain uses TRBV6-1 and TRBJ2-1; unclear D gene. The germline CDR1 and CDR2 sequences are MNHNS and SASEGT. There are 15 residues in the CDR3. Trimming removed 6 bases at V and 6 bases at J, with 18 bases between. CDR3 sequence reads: CASSRGPIPGNEQFF. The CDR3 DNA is TGTGCCAGCAGCCGCGGACCCATCCCCGGCAATGAGCAGTTCTTC.

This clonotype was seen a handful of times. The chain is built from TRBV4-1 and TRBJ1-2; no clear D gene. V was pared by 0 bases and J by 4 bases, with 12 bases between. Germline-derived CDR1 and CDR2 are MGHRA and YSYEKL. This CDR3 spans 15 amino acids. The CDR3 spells CASSQEGNSLYGYTF. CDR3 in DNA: TGCGCCAGCAGCCAAGAAGGGAATAGTCTCTATGGCTACACCTTC.